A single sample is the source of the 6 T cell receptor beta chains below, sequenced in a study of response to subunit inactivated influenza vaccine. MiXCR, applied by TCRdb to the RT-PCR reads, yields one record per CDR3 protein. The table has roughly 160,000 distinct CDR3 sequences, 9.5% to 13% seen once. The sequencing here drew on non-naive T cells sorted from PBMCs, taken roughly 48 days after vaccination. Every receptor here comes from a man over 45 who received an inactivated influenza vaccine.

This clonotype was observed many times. The CDR3 DNA reads TGCGCCAGCAGCCAAACCGGGACTAGCGGGAGTAGGACCGGGGAGCTGTTTTTT. As protein: CASSQTGTSGSRTGELFF. The chain links TRBV4-3 to TRBJ2-2; 14 bases map to TRBD2. CDR3 length equals 18 residues. V lost 2 bases to trimming and J lost 5 bases; unmatched junction nucleotides: 7. The germline V gene has CDR1 LGHNA and CDR2 YSLEER.

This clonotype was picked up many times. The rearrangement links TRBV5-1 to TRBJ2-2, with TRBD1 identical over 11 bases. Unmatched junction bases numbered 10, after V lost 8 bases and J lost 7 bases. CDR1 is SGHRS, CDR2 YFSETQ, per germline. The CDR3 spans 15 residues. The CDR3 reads CASGTGQGAIGELFF. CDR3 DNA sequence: TGCGCCAGTGGGACTGGACAGGGGGCGATCGGGGAGCTGTTTTTT.

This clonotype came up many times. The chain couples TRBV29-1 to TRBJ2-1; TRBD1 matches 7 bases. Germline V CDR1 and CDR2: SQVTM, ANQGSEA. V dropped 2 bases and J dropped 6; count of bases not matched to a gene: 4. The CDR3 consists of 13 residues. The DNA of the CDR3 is TGCAGCGTTGAAAAGGGGGCAAGCAATGAGCAGTTCTTC. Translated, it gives CSVEKGASNEQFF.

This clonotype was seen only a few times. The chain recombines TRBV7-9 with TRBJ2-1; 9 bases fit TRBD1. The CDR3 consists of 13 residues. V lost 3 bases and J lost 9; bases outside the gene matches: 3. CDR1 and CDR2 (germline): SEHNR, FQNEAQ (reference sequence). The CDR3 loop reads CASSFTGGTEQFF. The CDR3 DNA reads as TGTGCCAGCAGCTTTACAGGGGGCACTGAGCAGTTCTTC.

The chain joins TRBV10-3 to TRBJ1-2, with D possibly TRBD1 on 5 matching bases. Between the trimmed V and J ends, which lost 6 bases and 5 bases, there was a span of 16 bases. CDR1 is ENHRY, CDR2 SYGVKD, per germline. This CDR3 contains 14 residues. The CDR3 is CAISGTRDSYGYTF. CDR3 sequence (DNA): TGTGCCATCAGCGGGACCCGGGACTCGTATGGCTACACCTTC.

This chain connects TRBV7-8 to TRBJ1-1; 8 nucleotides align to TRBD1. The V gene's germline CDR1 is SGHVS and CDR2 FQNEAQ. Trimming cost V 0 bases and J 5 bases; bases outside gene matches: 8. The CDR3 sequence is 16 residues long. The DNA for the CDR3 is TGTGCCAGCAGCTTAGCTCCAGGGGGCATTGGGACTGAAGCTTTCTTT. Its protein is CASSLAPGGIGTEAFF.